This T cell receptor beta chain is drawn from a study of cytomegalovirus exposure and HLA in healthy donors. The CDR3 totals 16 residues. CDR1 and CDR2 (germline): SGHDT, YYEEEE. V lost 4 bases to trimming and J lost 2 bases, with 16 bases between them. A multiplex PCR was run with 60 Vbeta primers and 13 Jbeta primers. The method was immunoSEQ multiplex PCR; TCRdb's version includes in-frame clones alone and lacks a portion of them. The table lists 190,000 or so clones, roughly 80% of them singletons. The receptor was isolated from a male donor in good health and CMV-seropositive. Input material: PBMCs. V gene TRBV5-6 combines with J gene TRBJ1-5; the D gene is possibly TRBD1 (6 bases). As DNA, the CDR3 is TGTGCCAGCAGCCCCGCGCGGGGGCGCGGCAATCAGCCCCAGCATTTT. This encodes CASSPARGRGNQPQHF.